These 8 T cell receptor beta chains share one sample of origin, sequenced in a study of cytomegalovirus exposure and HLA in healthy donors. PCR was performed using 60 Vbeta and 13 Jbeta primers. Repertoires were generated with immunoSEQ multiplex PCR, while TCRdb's copy carries only in-frame clones and drops some. The data contain 140,000 or so clones, more than 75% of them singletons. The sequencing sample was made of PBMCs. The receptors derive from a man aged 35 to 55 in good health and CMV-seronegative.

The chain has TRBV2 and TRBJ1-6; D is perhaps TRBD1 (6 bases). CDR3 length: 14 amino acids. CDR1 SNHLY and CDR2 FYNNEI come from the germline V gene. The V and J ends lost 6 bases and 4 bases respectively, with 10 bases between them. CDR3: CASRATGYNSPLHF. CDR3 nucleotide sequence: TGTGCCAGCAGGGCGACAGGTTATAATTCACCCCTCCACTTT.

This clone has just a few counts. The chain employs TRBV5-1 and TRBJ1-2; TRBD1 matches 8 bases. Germline CDR1 SGHRS, CDR2 YFSETQ. The CDR3 covers 15 residues. The V segment lost 3 bases and the J segment 7 bases; nucleotides outside the gene matches: 11. The CDR3 here is CASSSTGTGAGGYTF. The CDR3 coding sequence is TGCGCCAGCAGCTCTACCGGGACAGGCGCCGGTGGCTACACCTTC.

Points on this clone: A read error may account for a junction end that differs from germline. Here the CDR3 DNA reads TGTGCCGGCAGCGTACGGACAGGGCAAGGCTCTGGAAACACCATATATTTT. Protein product: CAGSVRTGQGSGNTIYF. The rearrangement uses TRBV9 and TRBJ1-3; 8 positions match TRBD1. Germline assignment: CDR1 SGDLS and CDR2 YYNGEE. CDR3 length equals 17 residues.

J is TRBJ2-5 and V is TRBV5-6; 9 bases fit TRBD2. Germline V lookup: CDR1 SGHDT, CDR2 YYEEEE. The CDR3 spans 16 residues. Trimming cost V 0 bases and J 0 bases; bases outside gene matches: 3. The CDR3 loop reads CASSLELAGYQETQYF. CDR3 DNA: TGTGCCAGCAGCTTGGAGCTAGCGGGGTACCAAGAGACCCAGTACTTC.

The chain combines TRBV5-5 with TRBJ2-5; weak D call: TRBD2 (5 bases). The better agreement between TRBJ2-7 and the DNA end casts doubt on the J call. The V gene's germline CDR1 is SGHKS and CDR2 YYEKEE (reference sequence). There are 15 residues in the CDR3. The CDR3 bases are TGTGCCAGCAGCTCAAGCGGCAGCGGCTCCTACGAGCAGTACTTC. Translated, it gives CASSSSGSGSYEQYF.

The rearrangement joins TRBV6-1 to TRBJ2-5; TRBD2 aligns across 7 bases. Per the germline V gene, CDR1 is MNHNS and CDR2 is SASEGT. The CDR3 is 16 amino acids. V gave up 2 bases and J gave up 5 bases; unmatched junction bases: 11. The chain's CDR3 is CASSESLAVQRETQYF. CDR3 in DNA: TGTGCCAGCAGTGAATCCCTAGCGGTCCAGAGGGAGACCCAGTACTTC.

This clone appeared a single time. The chain couples TRBV9 to TRBJ2-7, with 7 positions matching TRBD1. V lost 0 bases to trimming and J lost 3 bases; unmatched junction nucleotides: 3. The V gene's germline CDR1 is SGDLS and CDR2 YYNGEE. The CDR3 loop spans 14 amino acids. The CDR3 DNA sequence: TGTGCCAGCAGCGTAGAGGGGACAGACTACGAGCAGTACTTC. Its protein product is CASSVEGTDYEQYF.

V usage is TRBV18 and J usage is TRBJ2-7; no firm D call. V lost 5 bases, J lost 6 bases, and 14 bases lay in between. CDR1 is KGHSH, CDR2 LQKENI, per germline. This CDR3 contains 13 residues. CDR3 DNA sequence: TGTGCCAGCTCAGCCAGAGACAACTCCGAGCAGTACTTC. Translated: CASSARDNSEQYF.